Each of the 31 T cell receptor beta chains below was sequenced from the same sample in a study of blood T cell repertoires in COVID-19 (dated by TCRdb to 2020 to 2022). The library relied on the immunoSEQ multiplex PCR assay. TCRdb's version of the immuneACCESS table is confined to in-frame rearrangements and falls short of the full clone set. An unresolved V gene accounts for under half of the shortfall where checked; the remainder is of unknown origin. This sample holds approximately 400,000 clones; about 89% were observed only once. Clones ranked in the top ten supply just over 0.85% of the sample. Material for sequencing was PBMCs or T cells enriched from blood (not recorded which). The receptors were gathered from a woman aged 40 to 49 who had been exposed to COVID-19.

This chain uses TRBV27 with TRBJ2-2, with 10 bases identical to TRBD1. Germline-derived CDR1 and CDR2 are MNHEY and SMNVEV (reference sequence). The CDR3 covers 16 residues. The junction had 10 bases not matched to a gene; V was cut back by 6 bases and J by 6 bases. CDR3 nucleotide sequence: TGTGCCAGCAGCCGTCCCGGGACAGGGGCCCCCGGGGAGCTGTTTTTT. It translates to CASSRPGTGAPGELFF.

The chain combines TRBV19 with TRBJ2-1, with 8 bases lining up with TRBD2. V lost 3 bases to trimming and J lost 9 bases; unmatched junction nucleotides: 10. This CDR3 contains 15 residues. The germline V gene encodes CDR1 LNHDA and CDR2 SQIVND (reference sequence). CDR3 DNA sequence: TGTGCCAGTAGTATCGGGGCGGGGGGTCGTGGTGAGCAGTTCTTC. It is translated as CASSIGAGGRGEQFF.

This rearrangement joins TRBV6-5 to TRBJ2-1, with D tentatively TRBD2 (6 bases). V was clipped by 2 bases and J by 2 bases, with 10 bases between them. CDR3 length: 15 residues. Germline V gene sequence: CDR1 MNHEY, CDR2 SVGAGI. The CDR3 loop reads CASSYGGIPYNEQFF. Here the CDR3 DNA reads TGTGCCAGCAGTTACGGGGGGATACCCTACAATGAGCAGTTCTTC.

This clone was detected once. The J gene is TRBJ2-3, the V gene TRBV7-3; no clear D. The germline CDR1 and CDR2 sequences are SGHTA and FQGTGA. Trimming shortened V by 2 bases and J by 0 bases, and 9 bases separated the two germline ends. CDR3 length equals 15 residues. The CDR3 DNA sequence: TGTGCCAGCAGCTTATTTGGCTCCAGCACAGATACGCAGTATTTT. It yields the protein CASSLFGSSTDTQYF.

J is TRBJ1-2 and V is TRBV7-9, with D unclear. The CDR3 is 14 amino acids. V was trimmed by 5 bases and J by 7 bases, leaving 17 bases between them. Germline V gene sequence: CDR1 SEHNR, CDR2 FQNEAQ (reference sequence). The CDR3 spells CASSHAPALSGYTF. The CDR3 DNA follows: TGTGCCAGCAGCCACGCCCCCGCCCTATCTGGCTACACCTTC.

This rearrangement joins TRBV10-2 to TRBJ1-2; 7 nucleotides match TRBD1. The V and J ends lost 5 bases and 6 bases, in that order; junction bases with no gene match: 9. This CDR3 contains 14 residues. Germline CDR1 is WSHSY and CDR2 is SAAADI. This CDR3 reads CASSPGTDPHGYTF. The CDR3 DNA reads TGCGCCAGCAGTCCCGGGACAGACCCCCATGGCTACACCTTC.

CDR3 coding DNA: TGTGCCACCAGTGACCCCCGACTGGCCCACAATGAGCAGTTCTTC. Its translation: CATSDPRLAHNEQFF. The chain recombines TRBV24-1 with TRBJ2-1; D uncertain. CDR1 is KGHDR, CDR2 SFDVKD, per germline. Trimming pared 4 bases from V and 5 bases from J, leaving 14 bases between. This CDR3 is built from 15 residues.

This CDR3 reads CASSSNGGTEAFF. CDR3 nucleotide sequence: TGTGCCAGCAGCTCCAACGGGGGCACTGAAGCTTTCTTT. The chain employs TRBV7-3 and TRBJ1-1, with D perhaps TRBD1 (5 bases). The CDR3 spans 13 residues. Germline V gives CDR1 SGHTA, CDR2 FQGTGA. Between the trimmed V and J ends, which lost 4 bases and 4 bases, there was a span of 10 bases.

The rearrangement joins TRBV7-3 to TRBJ1-2; D ambiguous. Germline V lookup: CDR1 SGHTA, CDR2 FQGTGA. The V end was cut by 5 bases, the J end by 4 bases, with 5 bases between. The CDR3 runs 11 residues. DNA of the CDR3: TGTGCCAGCAGCCGTCTCTATGGCTACACCTTC. It yields the protein CASSRLYGYTF.

The chain combines TRBV6-5 with TRBJ2-5; 8 bases match TRBD2. V was pared by 6 bases and J by 5 bases, with 8 bases of the junction left unmatched. This CDR3 spans 14 amino acids. The germline V gene encodes CDR1 MNHEY and CDR2 SVGAGI. DNA of the CDR3: TGTGCCAGCAGCCGGGGGGGCCTGGTGGAGACCCAGTACTTC. Translation gives CASSRGGLVETQYF.

The J gene is TRBJ1-2, the V gene TRBV3-1 (or the pseudogene TRBV3-2); D may be TRBD1 (6 bases). V was pared by 4 bases and J by 1 base, with 10 bases between. The CDR3 totals 14 residues. The V gene's germline CDR1 is LGHDT and CDR2 YNNKEL (reference sequence). The CDR3 DNA sequence: TGTGCCAGCAGCCGGGGGCAGAATAACTATGGCTACACCTTC. Translating gives CASSRGQNNYGYTF.

The CDR3 protein is CASSPSPTSIHEQFF. Here the CDR3 DNA reads TGTGCCAGCAGCCCATCCCCGACTAGTATCCATGAGCAGTTCTTC. J is TRBJ2-1 and V is TRBV4-2, with D tentatively TRBD2 (6 bases). The CDR3 extends over 15 amino acids. Trimming cost V 4 bases and J 8 bases, with 18 bases left between them. CDR1 is LGHNA and CDR2 is YNFKEQ in the germline V gene.

The genes are TRBV4-1 and TRBJ1-2; 8 bases are a match to TRBD1. J lost 9 bases, V lost 2 bases, and 11 bases had no gene match. Germline CDR1 MGHRA, CDR2 YSYEKL. CDR3 length: 15 amino acids. In DNA, the CDR3 is TGCGCCAGCAGCCAACCCACGGACAGGGTTGGGAGCTACACCTTC. Protein: CASSQPTDRVGSYTF.

The chain carries TRBV6-2 or TRBV6-3 and TRBJ2-7; D is perhaps TRBD1 (5 bases). CDR1 and CDR2 from the germline V gene are MNHEY and SVGEGT. The CDR3 has 17 residues. V gave up 2 bases and J gave up 4 bases, with 21 bases separating them. The CDR3 sequence is CASSYRRQSTSDYEQYF. The CDR3 DNA sequence: TGTGCCAGCAGTTACCGTCGACAGTCCACCTCAGATTACGAGCAGTACTTC.

The chain has TRBV6-5 and TRBJ1-1; D unresolved. Germline V gives CDR1 MNHEY, CDR2 SVGAGI. CDR3 length: 15 residues. With 0 bases removed from V and 2 bases from J, the gap between germline ends came to 10 bases. The CDR3 is CASSYSSGVNTEAFF. As DNA, the CDR3 is TGTGCCAGCAGTTACTCGAGCGGGGTCAACACTGAAGCTTTCTTT.

The V and J genes are TRBV27 and TRBJ2-3; TRBD1 agrees at 8 bases. Germline V CDR1 and CDR2: MNHEY, SMNVEV (reference sequence). There are 11 residues in the CDR3. The V and J ends lost 4 bases and 10 bases, in that order; junction bases with no gene match: 1. CDR3 region: CASSSGGAQYF. The CDR3 coding sequence is TGTGCCAGCAGTTCAGGGGGCGCGCAGTATTTT.

The chain employs TRBV12-5 and TRBJ1-1; TRBD1 agrees at 8 bases. CDR1 is LGHNT and CDR2 is FRNRAP in the germline V gene. With V trimmed by 7 bases and J by 0 bases, 7 bases remained unmatched. The length of the CDR3 is 15 residues. The CDR3 reads CASALWDRLNTEAFF. The CDR3 DNA reads TGTGCTAGTGCCCTTTGGGACAGGCTGAACACTGAAGCTTTCTTT.

The gene calls are TRBV19 and TRBJ2-5; 7 positions match TRBD2. CDR3 length equals 15 residues. CDR1 LNHDA and CDR2 SQIVND come from the germline V gene (reference sequence). V gave up 10 bases and J gave up 2 bases; unmatched junction bases: 13. The chain's CDR3 is CATRGGTGRQETQYF. The CDR3 nucleotides are TGTGCCACTCGCGGGGGAACGGGGCGGCAAGAGACCCAGTACTTC.

This sequence joins TRBV18 and TRBJ1-1; no clear D gene. Trimming cost V 4 bases and J 2 bases, with 8 bases left between them. Germline CDR1 is KGHSH and CDR2 is LQKENI. The CDR3 runs 13 residues. The CDR3 sequence: CASSLQLNTEAFF. DNA for the CDR3: TGTGCCAGCTCACTACAGCTAAACACTGAAGCTTTCTTT.

The chain is built from TRBV7-2 and TRBJ2-7; no definite D call. This CDR3 comprises 13 residues. Per the germline V gene, CDR1 is SGHTA and CDR2 is FQGNSA. The V end lost 0 bases, the J end lost 4 bases, and 7 bases lay between the germline ends. CDR3 sequence (DNA): TGTGCCAGCAGCTTAGCGTTCCGGTACGAGCAGTACTTC. It specifies CASSLAFRYEQYF. Looking up the rest from reference TRBV7-2 and TRBJ2-7 gives the full variable domain: GAGVSQSPSNKVTEKGKDVELRCDPISGHTALYWYRQSLGQGLEFLIYFQGNSAPDKSGLPSDRFSAERTGGSVSTLTIQRTQQEDSAVYLCASSLAFRYEQYFGPGTRLTVT.

This clone was counted once. The chain links TRBV19 to TRBJ1-1, with D possibly being TRBD1 (5 bases). The CDR3 runs 12 residues. CDR1 and CDR2 from the germline V gene are LNHDA and SQIVND (reference sequence). Trimming removed 6 bases at V and 4 bases at J, with 9 bases between. CDR3 sequence (DNA): TGTGCCAGTAGCAGGGTTTTCACTGAAGCTTTCTTT. It translates to CASSRVFTEAFF.

The table lists this clone with a few counts. J is TRBJ2-2 and V is TRBV12-3 or TRBV12-4; D gene uncertain. This CDR3 contains 12 residues. V gave up 4 bases and J gave up 9 bases, with 9 bases separating them. The CDR3 here is CASSSRDRELFF. As DNA, the CDR3 is TGTGCCAGCAGTTCCCGAGACAGGGAGCTGTTTTTT.

The chain uses TRBV6-6 and TRBJ1-1; D is unresolved. The length of the CDR3 is 15 residues. Trimming took off 0 bases at V and 7 bases at J, with 15 bases between the two ends. Germline V gene data show CDR1 as MNHNY and CDR2 as SVGAGI (reference sequence). The CDR3 DNA follows: TGTGCCAGCAGTTACTCGAGTTTGGTAGGGAGTGAAGCTTTCTTT. It codes for CASSYSSLVGSEAFF.

Comments on this clone: Other DNA sequences in this specimen translate into the identical CDR3. The V and J genes are TRBV5-4 and TRBJ1-1; 9 nucleotides match TRBD1. This CDR3 is built from 14 residues. The ends lost 5 bases at V and 1 base at J; junction bases unmatched: 3. The germline V gene has CDR1 SGHNT and CDR2 YYREEE (reference sequence). The CDR3 DNA sequence: TGTGCCAGCAGTTTACAGGGGGCGAACACTGAAGCTTTCTTT. Its translation: CASSLQGANTEAFF.

V and J are TRBV11-3 and TRBJ2-1, with TRBD2 as a possible D gene (6 bases). This CDR3 contains 14 residues. Germline V gives CDR1 SGHNT, CDR2 YENEEA. The germline V and J ends were trimmed by 1 base and 7 bases, with 11 bases remaining between them. The CDR3 reads CASSLAGVGNEQFF. The CDR3 DNA is TGTGCCAGCAGCTTAGCGGGAGTTGGTAATGAGCAGTTCTTC.

This clone turned up a few times. The genes are TRBV2 and TRBJ1-1; 7 bases map to TRBD1. V lost 10 bases, J lost 3 bases, and 11 bases stayed unmatched. The CDR3 extends over 14 amino acids. Germline V gene sequence: CDR1 SNHLY, CDR2 FYNNEI. CDR3 DNA sequence: TGTGCCATTCATTACAGGGGAAAGGACACTGAAGCTTTCTTT. Protein sequence: CAIHYRGKDTEAFF.

The chain recombines TRBV7-9 with TRBJ2-3; TRBD2 matches 7 bases. Trimming took 4 bases from V and 2 from J; bases not matched to a gene: 6. Germline-derived CDR1 and CDR2 are SEHNR and FQNEAQ (reference sequence). This CDR3 region has 15 residues. CDR3 loop: CASSSKAGITDTQYF. CDR3 DNA sequence: TGTGCCAGCAGCTCTAAAGCGGGAATCACAGATACGCAGTATTTT.

V and J are TRBV29-1 and TRBJ2-1; 10 bases are a match to TRBD1. The CDR3 loop spans 17 amino acids. Per the germline V gene, CDR1 is SQVTM and CDR2 is ANQGSEA. Trimming at V came to 6 bases and at J to 2 bases, leaving 13 bases not matched to a gene. The CDR3 DNA is TGCAGCGTGGGTGGGGGAAGGGACAGGGGACCCTACAATGAGCAGTTCTTC. The encoded protein is CSVGGGRDRGPYNEQFF.

V and J are TRBV30 and TRBJ1-1; tentative D call: TRBD1 (6 bases). Germline CDR1 GTSNPN, CDR2 SVGIG (reference sequence). CDR3 length: 17 residues. The V end was cut by 6 bases, the J end by 5 bases, with 28 bases between. CDR3 in amino acids: CACSVLGGSWVVTEAFF. CDR3 bases: TGTGCCTGCTCTGTCTTAGGGGGTAGCTGGGTCGTGACTGAAGCTTTCTTT.

This clone is a singleton in its sample. V and J are TRBV6-1 and TRBJ2-3; 10 bases agree with TRBD2. CDR1 is MNHNS and CDR2 is SASEGT in the germline V gene. The ends lost 3 bases at V and 1 base at J; junction bases unmatched: 7. The CDR3 spans 17 residues. DNA of the CDR3: TGTGCCAGCAGTGATCCAACCACTAGCGGGGGCACAGATACGCAGTATTTT. Translated, it gives CASSDPTTSGGTDTQYF.

This chain connects TRBV19 to TRBJ2-7; 7 bases match TRBD2. CDR3 length: 18 amino acids. CDR1 is LNHDA and CDR2 is SQIVND in the germline V gene (reference sequence). V shed 3 bases and J 5 bases; nucleotides not matched to a gene: 19. CDR3: CASSIGYGRGSLRDEQYF. For the CDR3, the DNA is TGTGCCAGTAGTATCGGCTACGGGCGGGGGAGCTTGAGGGACGAGCAGTACTTC.